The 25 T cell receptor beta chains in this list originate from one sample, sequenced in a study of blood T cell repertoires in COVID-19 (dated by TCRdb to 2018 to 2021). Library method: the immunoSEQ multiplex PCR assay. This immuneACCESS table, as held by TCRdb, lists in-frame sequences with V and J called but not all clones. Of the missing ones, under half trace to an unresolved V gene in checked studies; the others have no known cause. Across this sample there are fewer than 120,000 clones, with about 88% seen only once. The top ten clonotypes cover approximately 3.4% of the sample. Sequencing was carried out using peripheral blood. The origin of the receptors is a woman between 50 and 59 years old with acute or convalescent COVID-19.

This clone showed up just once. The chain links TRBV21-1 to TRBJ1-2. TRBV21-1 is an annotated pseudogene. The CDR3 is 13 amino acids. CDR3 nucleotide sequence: TGTGCCAGCAGCACGGGATTCTACTATGGCTACACCTTC. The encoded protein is CASSTGFYYGYTF.

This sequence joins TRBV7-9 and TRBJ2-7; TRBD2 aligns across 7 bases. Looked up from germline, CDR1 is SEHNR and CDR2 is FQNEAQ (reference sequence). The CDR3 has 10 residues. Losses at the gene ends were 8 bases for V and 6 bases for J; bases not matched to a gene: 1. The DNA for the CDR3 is TGTGCCAGCGGGACTACCGAGCAGTACTTC. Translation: CASGTTEQYF.

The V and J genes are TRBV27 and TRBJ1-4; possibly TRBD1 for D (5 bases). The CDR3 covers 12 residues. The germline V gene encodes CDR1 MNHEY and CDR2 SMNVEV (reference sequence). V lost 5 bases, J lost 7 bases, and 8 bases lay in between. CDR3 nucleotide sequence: TGTGCCAGCAGTGAAAGGGGTGAAAAACTGTTTTTT. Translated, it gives CASSERGEKLFF.

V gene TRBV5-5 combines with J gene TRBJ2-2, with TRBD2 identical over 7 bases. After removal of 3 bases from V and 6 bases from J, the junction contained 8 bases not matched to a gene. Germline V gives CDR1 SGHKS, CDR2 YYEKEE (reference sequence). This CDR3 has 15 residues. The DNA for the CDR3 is TGTGCCAGCAGCTCGCATCGGGGGGACGCCGGGGAGCTGTTTTTT. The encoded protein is CASSSHRGDAGELFF.

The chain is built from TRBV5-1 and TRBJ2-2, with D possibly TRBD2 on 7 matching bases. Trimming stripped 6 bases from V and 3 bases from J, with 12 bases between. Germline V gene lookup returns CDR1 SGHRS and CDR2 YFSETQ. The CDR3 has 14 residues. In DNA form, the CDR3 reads TGCGCCAGCAATGGAGGGGGGGACACCGGGGAGCTGTTTTTT. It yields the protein CASNGGGDTGELFF.

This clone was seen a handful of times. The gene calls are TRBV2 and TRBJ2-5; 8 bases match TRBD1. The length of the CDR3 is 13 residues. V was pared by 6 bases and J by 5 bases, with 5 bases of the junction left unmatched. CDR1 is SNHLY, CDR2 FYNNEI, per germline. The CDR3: CASRTGARETQYF. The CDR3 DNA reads TGTGCCAGCAGGACAGGGGCACGGGAGACCCAGTACTTC.

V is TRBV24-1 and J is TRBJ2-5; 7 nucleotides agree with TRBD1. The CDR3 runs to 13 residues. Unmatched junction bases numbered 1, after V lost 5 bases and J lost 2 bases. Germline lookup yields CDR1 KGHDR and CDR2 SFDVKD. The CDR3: CATSGQGQETQYF. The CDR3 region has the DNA TGTGCCACCAGTGGACAGGGACAAGAGACCCAGTACTTC.

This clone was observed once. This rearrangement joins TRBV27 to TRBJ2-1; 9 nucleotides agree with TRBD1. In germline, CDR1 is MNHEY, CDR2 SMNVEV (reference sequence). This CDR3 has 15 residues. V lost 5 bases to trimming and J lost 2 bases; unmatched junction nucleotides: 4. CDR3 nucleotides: TGTGCCAGCAGTCCCGGACAGGGGACCTACAATGAGCAGTTCTTC. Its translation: CASSPGQGTYNEQFF.

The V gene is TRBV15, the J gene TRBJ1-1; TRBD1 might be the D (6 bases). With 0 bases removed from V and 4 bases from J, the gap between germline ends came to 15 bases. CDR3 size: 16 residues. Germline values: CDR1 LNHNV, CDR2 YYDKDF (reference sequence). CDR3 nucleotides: TGTGCCACCAGCAGAGAGGGGGCAGGGACGGGCACTGAAGCTTTCTTT. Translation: CATSREGAGTGTEAFF. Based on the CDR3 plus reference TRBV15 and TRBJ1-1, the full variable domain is DAMVIQNPRYQVTQFGKPVTLSCSQTLNHNVMYWYQQKSSQAPKLLFHYYDKDFNNEADTPDNFQSRRPNTSFCFLDIRSPGLGDTAMYLCATSREGAGTGTEAFFGQGTRLTVV.

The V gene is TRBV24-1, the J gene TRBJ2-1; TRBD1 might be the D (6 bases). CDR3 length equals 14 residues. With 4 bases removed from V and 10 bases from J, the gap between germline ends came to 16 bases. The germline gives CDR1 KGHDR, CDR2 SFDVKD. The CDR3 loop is CATSDSQGSREQFF. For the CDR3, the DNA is TGTGCCACCAGTGACTCTCAGGGGTCTAGGGAGCAGTTCTTC.

This CDR3 is CASSPGRVDQPQHF. Here the CDR3 DNA reads TGTGCCAGCTCACCAGGCAGGGTTGATCAGCCCCAGCATTTT. This chain joins TRBV18 and TRBJ1-5, with D possibly being TRBD1 (5 bases). Germline V lookup: CDR1 KGHSH, CDR2 LQKENI. Trimming pared 2 bases from V and 5 bases from J, leaving 10 bases between. The CDR3 totals 14 residues.

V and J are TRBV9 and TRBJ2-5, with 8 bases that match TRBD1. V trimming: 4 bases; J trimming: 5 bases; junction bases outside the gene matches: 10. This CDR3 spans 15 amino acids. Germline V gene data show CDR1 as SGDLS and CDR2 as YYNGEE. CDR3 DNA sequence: TGTGCCAGCAGCACCCGGACAGGGAGTGGTGAGACCCAGTACTTC. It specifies CASSTRTGSGETQYF.

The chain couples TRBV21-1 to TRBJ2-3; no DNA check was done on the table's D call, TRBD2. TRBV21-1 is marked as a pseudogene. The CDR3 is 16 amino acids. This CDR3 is CASSNLGLYSTDTQYF. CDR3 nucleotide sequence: TGTGCCAGCAGCAACCTAGGCCTCTACAGCACAGATACGCAGTATTTT.

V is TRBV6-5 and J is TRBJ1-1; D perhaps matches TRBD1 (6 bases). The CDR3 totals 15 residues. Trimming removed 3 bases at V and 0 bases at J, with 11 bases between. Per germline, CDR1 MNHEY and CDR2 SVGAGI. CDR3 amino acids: CASSYQGQVNTEAFF. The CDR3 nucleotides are TGTGCCAGCAGTTATCAGGGGCAGGTGAACACTGAAGCTTTCTTT.

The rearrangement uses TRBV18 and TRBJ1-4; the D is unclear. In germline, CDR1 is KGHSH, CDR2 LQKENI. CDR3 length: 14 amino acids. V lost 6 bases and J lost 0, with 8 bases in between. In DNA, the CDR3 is TGTGCCAGCTCCCCCGGGTCAACTAATGAAAAACTGTTTTTT. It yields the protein CASSPGSTNEKLFF.

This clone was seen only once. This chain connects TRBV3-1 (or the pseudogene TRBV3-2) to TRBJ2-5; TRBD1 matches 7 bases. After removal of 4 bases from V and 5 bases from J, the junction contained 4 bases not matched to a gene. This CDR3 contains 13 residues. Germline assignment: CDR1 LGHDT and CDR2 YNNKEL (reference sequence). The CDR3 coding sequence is TGTGCCAGCAGCCTTGGACAGGCTGAGACCCAGTACTTC. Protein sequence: CASSLGQAETQYF.

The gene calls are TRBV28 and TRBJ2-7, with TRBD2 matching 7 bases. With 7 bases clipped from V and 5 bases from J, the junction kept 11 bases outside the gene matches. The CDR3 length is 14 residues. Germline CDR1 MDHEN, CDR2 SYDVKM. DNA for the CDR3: TGTGCCAGCAAGGAGGGAGGGACGAGGCACGAGCAGTACTTC. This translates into CASKEGGTRHEQYF.

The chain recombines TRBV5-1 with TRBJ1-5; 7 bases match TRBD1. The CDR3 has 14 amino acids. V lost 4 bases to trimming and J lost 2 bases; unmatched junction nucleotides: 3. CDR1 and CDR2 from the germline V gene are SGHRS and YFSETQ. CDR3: CASSQGGGNQPQHF. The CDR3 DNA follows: TGCGCCAGCAGCCAGGGGGGTGGCAATCAGCCCCAGCATTTT.

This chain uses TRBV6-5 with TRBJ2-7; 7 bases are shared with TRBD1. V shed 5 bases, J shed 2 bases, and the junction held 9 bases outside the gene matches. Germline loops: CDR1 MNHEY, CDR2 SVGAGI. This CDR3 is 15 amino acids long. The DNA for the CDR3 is TGTGCCAGCAGTAAACCCGGGACAGCCCCCTACGAGCAGTACTTC. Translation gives CASSKPGTAPYEQYF.

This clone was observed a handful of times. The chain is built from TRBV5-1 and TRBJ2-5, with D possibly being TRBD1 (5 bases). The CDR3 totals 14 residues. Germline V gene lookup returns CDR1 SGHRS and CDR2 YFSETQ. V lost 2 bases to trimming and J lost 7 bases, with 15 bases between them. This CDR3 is CASSFKMDQGTQYF. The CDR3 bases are TGCGCCAGCAGCTTCAAAATGGACCAGGGGACCCAGTACTTC.

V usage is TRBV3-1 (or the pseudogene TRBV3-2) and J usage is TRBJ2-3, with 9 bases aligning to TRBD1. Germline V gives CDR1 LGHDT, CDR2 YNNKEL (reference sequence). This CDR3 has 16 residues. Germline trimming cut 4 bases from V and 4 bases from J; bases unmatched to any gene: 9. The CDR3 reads CASSLPGQGWADTQYF. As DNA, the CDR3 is TGTGCCAGCAGCCTTCCTGGACAGGGGTGGGCAGATACGCAGTATTTT.

The CDR3 DNA follows: TGTGCCAGCAGCTTGCCGGGACAGGGCAACAATGAGCAGTTCTTC. This codes for CASSLPGQGNNEQFF. The J gene is TRBJ2-1, the V gene TRBV7-6, with 9 bases aligning to TRBD1. The V gene end was trimmed by 3 bases and the J gene end by 5 bases; junction bases not matched to a gene: 5. The CDR3 sequence is 15 residues long. Germline CDR1 SGHVS, CDR2 FNYEAQ.

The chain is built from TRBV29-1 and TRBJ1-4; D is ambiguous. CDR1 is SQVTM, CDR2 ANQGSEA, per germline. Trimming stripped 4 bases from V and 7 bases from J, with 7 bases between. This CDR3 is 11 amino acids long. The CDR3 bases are TGCAGCGTTGGTATATTTGAAAAACTGTTTTTT. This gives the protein CSVGIFEKLFF.

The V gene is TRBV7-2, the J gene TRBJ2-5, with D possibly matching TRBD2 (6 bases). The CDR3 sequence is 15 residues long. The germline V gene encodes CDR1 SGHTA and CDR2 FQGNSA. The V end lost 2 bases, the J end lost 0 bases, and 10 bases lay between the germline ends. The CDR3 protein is CASSLNGGNQETQYF. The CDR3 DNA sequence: TGTGCCAGCAGCTTAAACGGCGGGAACCAAGAGACCCAGTACTTC.

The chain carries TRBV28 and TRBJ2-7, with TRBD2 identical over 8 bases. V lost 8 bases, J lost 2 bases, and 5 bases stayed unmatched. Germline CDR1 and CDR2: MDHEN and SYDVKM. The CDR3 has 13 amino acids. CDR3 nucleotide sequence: TGTGCCAGCTCCACTAGCGGACCCTACGAGCAGTACTTC. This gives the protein CASSTSGPYEQYF. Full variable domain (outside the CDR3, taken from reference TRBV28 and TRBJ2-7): DVKVTQSSRYLVKRTGEKVFLECVQDMDHENMFWYRQDPGLGLRLIYFSYDVKMKEKGDIPEGYSVSREKKERFSLILESASTNQTSMYLCASSTSGPYEQYFGPGTRLTVT.